The 20 T cell receptor beta chains given below trace back to one sample, sequenced in a study of technical replicates of blood from several donors. Produced via immunoSEQ multiplex PCR; TCRdb's table is partial and in-frame only. The data hold tens of thousands of clones, with nearly 98% observed a single time. Sequenced material: T cells isolated from PBMCs. Receptors were obtained from a human donor in good health.

This chain connects TRBV9 to TRBJ2-2, with D perhaps matching TRBD2 (6 bases). The ends were cut back, 3 bases at V and 0 bases at J, with 21 bases in the middle. The length of the CDR3 is 19 residues. The germline V gene has CDR1 SGDLS and CDR2 YYNGEE. DNA of the CDR3: TGTGCCAGCAGCGCCTCCCTGGTAGCGGACATTACGAACACCGGGGAGCTGTTTTTT. Amino acid sequence: CASSASLVADITNTGELFF.

The V call is TRBV21-1, the J call TRBJ2-5; the listed D gene, TRBD2, was not tested against the DNA. TRBV21-1 is a pseudogene. The CDR3 is 9 residues long. CDR3 nucleotide sequence: TGTGCCAGCCGGGGGACCCAGTACTTC. Its translation: CASRGTQYF.

The rearrangement links TRBV6-6 to TRBJ2-7, with 7 bases matching TRBD1. Germline CDR1 reads MNHNY; CDR2 reads SVGAGI (reference sequence). CDR3 length: 14 residues. V lost 3 bases to trimming and J lost 2 bases; unmatched junction nucleotides: 4. The chain's CDR3 is CASSYGTVPYEQYF. CDR3 coding DNA: TGTGCCAGCAGTTATGGGACAGTCCCCTACGAGCAGTACTTC.

The gene calls are TRBV27 and TRBJ2-1; weak D call: TRBD1 (6 bases). The CDR3 loop spans 14 amino acids. Germline V CDR1 and CDR2: MNHEY, SMNVEV (reference sequence). Trimming removed 3 bases at V and 5 bases at J, with 11 bases between. CDR3: CASSFLGAHNEQFF. The CDR3 DNA is TGTGCCAGCAGTTTCTTGGGGGCCCACAATGAGCAGTTCTTC.

V gene TRBV9 combines with J gene TRBJ2-1; D is perhaps TRBD2 (6 bases). The V end was cut by 3 bases, the J end by 6 bases, with 16 bases between. The CDR3 runs 15 residues. Germline V gene lookup returns CDR1 SGDLS and CDR2 YYNGEE. CDR3 in amino acids: CASSATGTWANEQFF. DNA for the CDR3: TGTGCCAGCAGCGCCACCGGGACTTGGGCCAATGAGCAGTTCTTC. Combining the CDR3 with reference TRBV9 and TRBJ2-1 gives the whole variable domain DSGVTQTPKHLITATGQRVTLRCSPRSGDLSVYWYQQSLDQGLQFLIQYYNGEERAKGNILERFSAQQFPDLHSELNLSSLELGDSALYFCASSATGTWANEQFFGPGTRLTVL.

The chain joins TRBV27 to TRBJ1-1; D might be TRBD1 (5 bases). This CDR3 contains 14 residues. Germline loops: CDR1 MNHEY, CDR2 SMNVEV (reference sequence). Between the trimmed V and J ends, which lost 7 bases and 0 bases, there was a span of 12 bases. The CDR3 nucleotides read TGTGCCAGCAATAGGGAGGGGATGAACACTGAAGCTTTCTTT. Translated: CASNREGMNTEAFF.

This chain joins TRBV28 and TRBJ2-5; 10 bases are shared with TRBD1. Germline loops: CDR1 MDHEN, CDR2 SYDVKM. The length of the CDR3 is 15 residues. The V and J ends lost 6 bases and 4 bases, in that order; junction bases with no gene match: 8. The CDR3 sequence: CASSRQGALGETQYF. The DNA of the CDR3 is TGTGCCAGCAGCCGACAGGGGGCGTTAGGAGAGACCCAGTACTTC.

The chain uses TRBV5-1 and TRBJ2-2; 8 positions agree with TRBD1. Germline V lookup: CDR1 SGHRS, CDR2 YFSETQ. The CDR3 is 17 residues long. The V and J ends lost 6 bases and 3 bases, in that order; junction bases with no gene match: 13. For the CDR3, the DNA is TGCGCCAGCAACCGCCGCCCAGGGGGCAGTGACACCGGGGAGCTGTTTTTT. Its translation: CASNRRPGGSDTGELFF.

V and J are TRBV19 and TRBJ2-1; TRBD2 matches 8 bases. CDR3 size: 13 residues. In germline, CDR1 is LNHDA, CDR2 SQIVND (reference sequence). The V segment lost 0 bases and the J segment 9 bases; nucleotides outside the gene matches: 1. CDR3 coding DNA: TGTGCCAGTAGTATAGAGCTAGCGGGTGAGCAGTTCTTC. Its translation: CASSIELAGEQFF. Full variable domain (outside the CDR3, taken from reference TRBV19 and TRBJ2-1): DGGITQSPKYLFRKEGQNVTLSCEQNLNHDAMYWYRQDPGQGLRLIYYSQIVNDFQKGDIAEGYSVSREKKESFPLTVTSAQKNPTAFYLCASSIELAGEQFFGPGTRLTVL.

V is TRBV10-3 and J is TRBJ1-1, with D possibly being TRBD1 (6 bases). The V and J ends lost 6 bases and 1 base respectively, with 18 bases between them. This CDR3 has 16 residues. Germline V gene data show CDR1 as ENHRY and CDR2 as SYGVKD. Here the CDR3 DNA reads TGTGCCATCAGACCCCGGACAGTTAAAGAGAACACTGAAGCTTTCTTT. Amino acid sequence: CAIRPRTVKENTEAFF.

The gene calls are TRBV18 and TRBJ2-1; TRBD1 matches 8 bases. Trimming at V came to 6 bases and at J to 4 bases, leaving 8 bases not matched to a gene. Per germline, CDR1 KGHSH and CDR2 LQKENI. CDR3 size: 15 residues. CDR3 in amino acids: CASSPGQGYYNEQFF. The CDR3 coding sequence is TGTGCCAGCTCCCCTGGACAGGGTTATTACAATGAGCAGTTCTTC. The full variable domain, rest sourced from reference TRBV18 and TRBJ2-1, is NAGVMQNPRHLVRRRGQEARLRCSPMKGHSHVYWYRQLPEEGLKFMVYLQKENIIDESGMPKERFSAEFPKEGPSILRIQQVVRGDSAAYFCASSPGQGYYNEQFFGPGTRLTVL.

DNA of the CDR3: TGTGCCAGCAGCGTAGGACAGGGTAGCTCCTACGAGCAGTACTTC. Amino acids: CASSVGQGSSYEQYF. V is TRBV6-1 and J is TRBJ2-7; TRBD1 matches 8 bases. Trimming at V came to 6 bases and at J to 0 bases, leaving 7 bases not matched to a gene. This CDR3 comprises 15 residues. The germline CDR1 and CDR2 sequences are MNHNS and SASEGT.

The chain joins TRBV30 to TRBJ2-3; TRBD1 matches 7 bases. V shed 7 bases, J shed 1 base, and the junction held 5 bases outside the gene matches. This CDR3 is 13 amino acids long. Germline V gene sequence: CDR1 GTSNPN, CDR2 SVGIG (reference sequence). CDR3 DNA sequence: TGTGCCTCGACAGGGTCTGGCACAGATACGCAGTATTTT. It is translated as CASTGSGTDTQYF.

CDR3 residues: CASSQGGTVTYEQYF. CDR3 in DNA: TGTGCCAGCAGCCAAGGAGGGACAGTGACCTACGAGCAGTACTTC. The V and J genes are TRBV11-3 and TRBJ2-7, with D possibly being TRBD1 (7 bases). CDR1 and CDR2 (germline): SGHNT, YENEEA. V gave up 5 bases and J gave up 2 bases, with 16 bases separating them. CDR3 length equals 15 residues.

This clone was detected only once. V gene TRBV5-4 combines with J gene TRBJ2-1; D perhaps matches TRBD1 (7 bases). Trimming removed 4 bases from V and 3 bases from J, with 14 bases in between. There are 15 residues in the CDR3. In germline, CDR1 is SGHNT, CDR2 YYREEE (reference sequence). CDR3 sequence (DNA): TGTGCCAGCAGCCCCAGGGGGGATCGCTACAATGAGCAGTTCTTC. Encoded protein: CASSPRGDRYNEQFF.

The CDR3 DNA sequence: TGTGCCACCCCAGGGCCGGTCGATGAAAAACTGTTTTTT. This sequence encodes CATPGPVDEKLFF. The chain is built from TRBV30 and TRBJ1-4, with TRBD1 as a possible D gene (5 bases). Germline CDR1 reads GTSNPN; CDR2 reads SVGIG (reference sequence). This CDR3 is 13 amino acids long. The V end lost 8 bases, the J end lost 6 bases, and 16 bases lay between the germline ends.

The CDR3 is CATSRDRPTYNEQFF. The CDR3 DNA is TGTGCCACCAGCAGGGACAGGCCGACCTACAATGAGCAGTTCTTC. The rearrangement uses TRBV15 and TRBJ2-1, with 7 bases fitting TRBD1. The CDR3 sequence is 15 residues long. The V segment lost 3 bases and the J segment 2 bases; nucleotides outside the gene matches: 4. CDR1 is LNHNV and CDR2 is YYDKDF in the germline V gene (reference sequence).

The rearrangement links TRBV4-2 to TRBJ1-2, with 9 positions matching TRBD1. Germline loops: CDR1 LGHNA, CDR2 YNFKEQ. CDR3 length: 14 residues. The J segment lost 6 bases and the V segment lost 4 bases, leaving 6 bases of the junction unmatched. As DNA, the CDR3 is TGTGCCAGCAGCCTGGGGGACAGGGACGATGGCTACACCTTC. It codes for CASSLGDRDDGYTF.

The rearrangement uses TRBV2 and TRBJ1-5; 8 positions agree with TRBD1. V lost 7 bases and J lost 1; bases outside the gene matches: 12. Germline V gene data show CDR1 as SNHLY and CDR2 as FYNNEI. CDR3 length equals 17 residues. The CDR3 nucleotides are TGTGCCAGCATCGGACAGGGCGGAGGGGTGAGCAATCAGCCCCAGCATTTT. Its protein product is CASIGQGGGVSNQPQHF. Using reference TRBV2 and TRBJ1-5 for the parts outside the CDR3, the full variable domain is EPEVTQTPSHQVTQMGQEVILRCVPISNHLYFYWYRQILGQKVEFLVSFYNNEISEKSEIFDDQFSVERPDGSNFTLKIRSTKLEDSAMYFCASIGQGGGVSNQPQHFGDGTRLSIL.

The chain is built from TRBV4-2 and TRBJ1-6, with D possibly TRBD1 on 5 matching bases. Germline-derived CDR1 and CDR2 are LGHNA and YNFKEQ. V lost 5 bases and J 7 bases, leaving 18 bases between the germline ends. This CDR3 has 16 amino acids. The CDR3 sequence: CASSYVMGEGNSPLHF. The CDR3, as DNA: TGTGCCAGCAGCTACGTCATGGGGGAGGGAAATTCACCCCTCCACTTT.